Below, 30 T cell receptor beta chains from the same sample are listed, as sequenced in a study of long-term antiretroviral therapy in people with HIV (dated by TCRdb to 2021 to 2024). The immunoSEQ hsTCRB v3.0 assay was used at survey level resolution to sequence the TRB variable region. TCRdb retrieved this table from immuneACCESS and kept in-frame rearrangements only. Not all clones are present; in checked studies, unresolved V genes account for under half, and no reason is known for the remainder. The sample table lists 30,000 to 45,000 clones, 80% of them with a count of one. Of the sample, less than 6% is held by the ten largest clones. Material: unsorted PBMCs, obtained 3.4 years after starting antiretroviral therapy. Every receptor here comes from a man in his thirties or forties with HIV.

The genes are TRBV7-9 and TRBJ1-1, with 7 bases matching TRBD1. Germline CDR1 is SEHNR and CDR2 is FQNEAQ (reference sequence). With V trimmed by 0 bases and J by 1 base, 5 bases remained unmatched. CDR3 length: 16 residues. The CDR3 region is CASSLATGTANTEAFF. Written as DNA, the CDR3 is TGTGCCAGCAGCTTAGCGACCGGGACAGCGAACACTGAAGCTTTCTTT.

The chain uses TRBV2 and TRBJ2-3, with 7 bases identical to TRBD1. This CDR3 contains 15 residues. Per germline, CDR1 SNHLY and CDR2 FYNNEI. With V trimmed by 3 bases and J by 0 bases, 3 bases remained unmatched. In nucleotides, the CDR3 is TGTGCCAGCAGTGATGGCAGGGGGAGCACAGATACGCAGTATTTT. This gives the protein CASSDGRGSTDTQYF.

The V gene is TRBV7-2, the J gene TRBJ1-5; D unclear. CDR3 length: 13 residues. The V and J ends lost 4 bases and 3 bases respectively, with 7 bases between them. Germline assignment: CDR1 SGHTA and CDR2 FQGNSA. In nucleotides, the CDR3 is TGTGCCAGCAGCTACAGCAACAATCAGCCCCAGCATTTT. This codes for CASSYSNNQPQHF. The entire variable domain, with the rest obtained from reference TRBV7-2 and TRBJ1-5, is as follows: GAGVSQSPSNKVTEKGKDVELRCDPISGHTALYWYRQSLGQGLEFLIYFQGNSAPDKSGLPSDRFSAERTGGSVSTLTIQRTQQEDSAVYLCASSYSNNQPQHFGDGTRLSIL.

The chain is built from TRBV4-1 and TRBJ1-2; possible D gene TRBD1, 5 bases. The CDR3 runs 16 residues. Per germline, CDR1 MGHRA and CDR2 YSYEKL. Trimming stripped 1 base from V and 1 base from J, with 13 bases between. This chain's CDR3 is CASSQGGTDLNYGYTF. DNA of the CDR3: TGCGCCAGCAGCCAAGGCGGGACGGATCTTAACTATGGCTACACCTTC.

The V gene is TRBV16, the J gene TRBJ2-3, with 7 positions matching TRBD1. The J segment lost 6 bases and the V segment lost 4 bases, leaving 7 bases of the junction unmatched. Germline values: CDR1 KGHSY, CDR2 FQNENV. The length of the CDR3 is 14 residues. This CDR3 is CASSRQGFGDTQYF. The CDR3 bases are TGTGCCAGCAGCCGACAGGGTTTTGGTGATACGCAGTATTTT.

The rearrangement joins TRBV7-9 to TRBJ1-1, with D unresolved. Trimming took 0 bases from V and 11 from J, leaving 13 bases between them. The CDR3 is made up of 13 amino acids. Germline CDR1 and CDR2: SEHNR and FQNEAQ (reference sequence). CDR3 DNA sequence: TGTGCCAGCAGCTTAGCAGCAGGAATCGGGGCTTTCTTT. It specifies CASSLAAGIGAFF.

V and J are TRBV6-6 and TRBJ2-6; 7 bases fit TRBD2. Per the germline V gene, CDR1 is MNHNY and CDR2 is SVGAGI (reference sequence). Unmatched junction bases numbered 0, after V lost 4 bases and J lost 0 bases. This CDR3 is built from 15 residues. Here the CDR3 DNA reads TGTGCCAGCAGTTCGGGAGGCTCTGGGGCCAACGTCCTGACTTTC. Amino acids: CASSSGGSGANVLTF.

V and J are TRBV28 and TRBJ2-1; the match to TRBD2 covers 16 bases. V shed 6 bases, J shed 10 bases, and the junction held 9 bases outside the gene matches. CDR1 is MDHEN, CDR2 SYDVKM, per germline. The CDR3 has 16 amino acids. CDR3 DNA: TGTGCCAGCAGCATGGGACTAGCGGGAGGGCCAGGAGAGCAGTTCTTC. Amino acids: CASSMGLAGGPGEQFF.

The chain joins TRBV9 to TRBJ2-1; the D gene is possibly TRBD2 (5 bases). V gave up 4 bases and J gave up 1 base, with 12 bases separating them. The germline V gene encodes CDR1 SGDLS and CDR2 YYNGEE. The CDR3 runs 15 residues. Here the CDR3 reads CASSTAEHSYNEQFF. CDR3 in DNA: TGTGCCAGCAGCACAGCGGAACATTCCTACAATGAGCAGTTCTTC.

This clone showed up just once. The rearrangement uses TRBV5-1 and TRBJ2-2; D gene uncertain. Germline CDR1 is SGHRS and CDR2 is YFSETQ. With 2 bases removed from V and 6 bases from J, the gap between germline ends came to 11 bases. The CDR3 totals 14 residues. CDR3 nucleotides: TGCGCCAGCAGCTTAAATTCCCCTCCCGGGGAGCTGTTTTTT. As protein: CASSLNSPPGELFF.

CDR3 DNA sequence: TGCAGCGTTGTTGGCCAGGGGGCCCACGGGGAGCTGTTTTTT. Protein product: CSVVGQGAHGELFF. J is TRBJ2-2 and V is TRBV29-1; 8 nucleotides line up with TRBD1. The V gene's germline CDR1 is SQVTM and CDR2 ANQGSEA. This CDR3 region has 14 residues. V shed 4 bases and J 7 bases; nucleotides not matched to a gene: 8.

This chain joins TRBV5-3 and TRBJ1-2, with a tentative D call TRBD1 (6 bases). TRBV5-3 is given ORF status, its function remaining uncertain. This CDR3 contains 13 residues. V was cut by 0 bases and J by 8 bases, with 11 bases left in between. The CDR3 bases are TGTGCCAGAAGCTTGGGGGGACATCAGGGCTACACCTTC. Translating gives CARSLGGHQGYTF.

This chain uses TRBV11-2 with TRBJ2-3; D is perhaps TRBD1 (5 bases). The CDR3 runs 14 residues. V dropped 3 bases and J dropped 5 bases, with 12 bases sitting between them. Germline CDR1 and CDR2: SGHAT and FQNNGV. CDR3 loop: CASSFSPGIDTQYF. CDR3 in DNA: TGTGCCAGCAGCTTTTCCCCAGGGATAGATACGCAGTATTTT.

The chain employs TRBV7-9 and TRBJ1-2; D possibly corresponds to TRBD1 (5 bases). There are 13 residues in the CDR3. Germline V lookup: CDR1 SEHNR, CDR2 FQNEAQ (reference sequence). V lost 3 bases, J lost 6 bases, and 11 bases lay in between. The CDR3: CASSFQGSHGYTF. As DNA, the CDR3 is TGTGCCAGCAGCTTCCAGGGATCCCATGGCTACACCTTC.

The chain joins TRBV7-9 to TRBJ2-7; possibly TRBD2 for D (6 bases). Trimming pared 0 bases from V and 0 bases from J, leaving 6 bases between. This CDR3 spans 14 amino acids. CDR1 is SEHNR, CDR2 FQNEAQ, per germline (reference sequence). CDR3 sequence reads: CASSLAEGSYEQYF. The DNA for the CDR3 is TGTGCCAGCAGCTTAGCGGAGGGCTCCTACGAGCAGTACTTC.

The gene calls are TRBV19 and TRBJ2-7; 7 bases line up with TRBD2. V lost 11 bases to trimming and J lost 5 bases; unmatched junction nucleotides: 6. The V gene's germline CDR1 is LNHDA and CDR2 SQIVND (reference sequence). This CDR3 has 11 residues. As DNA, the CDR3 is TGTGCCGTATCGGGGAGGGACGAGCAGTACTTC. Its protein product is CAVSGRDEQYF.

This sequence joins TRBV7-6 and TRBJ2-2, with D tentatively TRBD2 (6 bases). Trimming took off 9 bases at V and 5 bases at J, with 19 bases between the two ends. The CDR3 sequence is 15 residues long. The germline V gene encodes CDR1 SGHVS and CDR2 FNYEAQ. The CDR3 DNA reads TGTGCCAGTGGCGCTCGACTAGTAGGGACCGGGGAGCTGTTTTTT. Amino acid sequence: CASGARLVGTGELFF.

This clone occurred once. This chain uses TRBV5-1 with TRBJ2-1; 10 bases map to TRBD2. Trimming at V came to 1 base and at J to 6 bases, leaving 1 base not matched to a gene. The CDR3 contains 14 residues. The germline gives CDR1 SGHRS, CDR2 YFSETQ. The CDR3, as DNA: TGCGCCAGCAGCTTGACTAGCGGGACCAATGAGCAGTTCTTC. Translated, it gives CASSLTSGTNEQFF.

The chain combines TRBV28 with TRBJ2-7; D is undetermined. Per the germline V gene, CDR1 is MDHEN and CDR2 is SYDVKM. The CDR3 covers 16 residues. V was shortened by 1 base and J by 0 bases, with 13 bases between the two germline ends. The CDR3 DNA sequence: TGTGCCAGCAGTTTATATGCCGGTTCGATCTCCTACGAGCAGTACTTC. Translation: CASSLYAGSISYEQYF.

In its sample, this clone was seen once. This chain uses TRBV7-2 with TRBJ2-5; the D is unclear. The CDR3 consists of 15 residues. Per the germline V gene, CDR1 is SGHTA and CDR2 is FQGNSA. Trimming removed 1 base from V and 1 base from J, with 10 bases in between. The CDR3 nucleotides read TGTGCCAGCAGCTTAGACTCTGGCCCCCAAGAGACCCAGTACTTC. Amino acids: CASSLDSGPQETQYF.

The chain uses TRBV7-8 and TRBJ2-1; 7 bases map to TRBD2. The germline V gene has CDR1 SGHVS and CDR2 FQNEAQ. The CDR3 is 15 residues long. V lost 6 bases, J lost 8 bases, and 13 bases stayed unmatched. CDR3 protein: CASRVRTSFSDEQFF. The CDR3 DNA reads TGTGCCAGCAGGGTAAGGACTAGTTTTTCCGATGAGCAGTTCTTC.

The chain uses TRBV13 and TRBJ1-2; D unclear. Trimming shortened V by 3 bases and J by 4 bases, and 6 bases separated the two germline ends. The CDR3 spans 12 residues. Germline CDR1 PRHDT, CDR2 FYEKMQ (reference sequence). As DNA, the CDR3 is TGTGCCAGCAGCTTCGGATCCTATGGCTACACCTTC. It is translated as CASSFGSYGYTF.

V and J are TRBV7-9 and TRBJ2-2; TRBD1 is a possible D gene (6 bases). CDR3 size: 15 residues. CDR1 and CDR2 from the germline V gene are SEHNR and FQNEAQ (reference sequence). V lost 2 bases and J lost 1, with 8 bases in between. Here the CDR3 reads CASSLRTVNTGELFF. As DNA, the CDR3 is TGTGCCAGCAGCTTAAGGACAGTGAACACCGGGGAGCTGTTTTTT. The entire variable domain, with the rest obtained from reference TRBV7-9 and TRBJ2-2, is as follows: DTGVSQNPRHKITKRGQNVTFRCDPISEHNRLYWYRQTLGQGPEFLTYFQNEAQLEKSRLLSDRFSAERPKGSFSTLEIQRTEQGDSAMYLCASSLRTVNTGELFFGEGSRLTVL.

The chain combines TRBV15 with TRBJ2-1; no firm D call. This CDR3 spans 12 amino acids. V lost 0 bases to trimming and J lost 8 bases, with 5 bases between them. Germline CDR1 is LNHNV and CDR2 is YYDKDF (reference sequence). CDR3 residues: CATSRESHEQFF. The CDR3, as DNA: TGTGCCACCAGCAGAGAATCTCATGAGCAGTTCTTC.

The V call is TRBV5-1, the J call TRBJ2-5; D gene uncertain. This CDR3 is built from 15 residues. Germline V CDR1 and CDR2: SGHRS, YFSETQ. V dropped 0 bases and J dropped 2 bases, with 11 bases sitting between them. CDR3 protein: CASSLDGNPQETQYF. As DNA, the CDR3 is TGCGCCAGCAGCTTGGATGGCAATCCTCAAGAGACCCAGTACTTC.

The chain is built from TRBV28 and TRBJ1-3; weak D call: TRBD1 (6 bases). The CDR3 consists of 14 residues. In germline, CDR1 is MDHEN, CDR2 SYDVKM. V lost 7 bases and J lost 1, with 11 bases in between. The CDR3 sequence: CASTGTSSGNTIYF. DNA for the CDR3: TGTGCCAGCACTGGGACAAGTTCTGGAAACACCATATATTTT.

The rearrangement links TRBV28 to TRBJ2-2, with 7 positions matching TRBD1. V dropped 3 bases and J dropped 4; count of bases not matched to a gene: 5. Germline V lookup: CDR1 MDHEN, CDR2 SYDVKM. The CDR3 is made up of 15 amino acids. The CDR3, as DNA: TGTGCCAGCAGTTTGACAGGGCCGGGCACCGGGGAGCTGTTTTTT. Amino acids: CASSLTGPGTGELFF.

The chain has TRBV5-1 and TRBJ2-7; 7 bases align to TRBD2. V lost 5 bases and J lost 2; bases outside the gene matches: 4. Per germline, CDR1 SGHRS and CDR2 YFSETQ. This CDR3 is built from 13 residues. The CDR3 is CASRYAGAYEQYF. The DNA for the CDR3 is TGCGCCAGCAGATATGCGGGAGCCTACGAGCAGTACTTC.

This clone was observed a handful of times. The V call is TRBV7-9, the J call TRBJ2-7; no firm D call. This CDR3 is 11 amino acids long. CDR1 and CDR2 (germline): SEHNR, FQNEAQ (reference sequence). V was clipped by 5 bases and J by 5 bases, with 7 bases between them. The CDR3, as DNA: TGTGCCAGCAGCGACAATAACGAGCAGTACTTC. This encodes CASSDNNEQYF.

The chain combines TRBV18 with TRBJ1-5, with D possibly matching TRBD1 (5 bases). V lost 0 bases and J lost 2, with 11 bases in between. The germline V gene has CDR1 KGHSH and CDR2 LQKENI. This CDR3 is built from 16 residues. The CDR3 sequence: CASSPPPGRGNQPQHF. The CDR3 DNA is TGTGCCAGCTCACCACCCCCAGGCAGGGGCAATCAGCCCCAGCATTTT.